Following are 28 T cell receptor beta chains from one sample sequenced in a study of T cells expressing NK-cell markers. TCRdb reprocessed the 5' RACE reads; each CDR3 protein has one entry and no DNA is given. The repertoire shows roughly 350,000 distinct CDR3 sequences; the top ten hold roughly 5.2%. The sample was blood T cells: a sorted CD56 or NKG2C T cell subset, CD4+ or CD8+ T cells, or bulk PBMC T cells (not recorded which). These TCRs come from a man between 18 and 69 years old in good health.

The chain couples TRBV4-1 to TRBJ2-1; TCRdb selects TRBD1, and the lack of DNA leaves this call unchecked. Germline CDR1 MGHRA, CDR2 YSYEKL. The CDR3 totals 15 residues. The CDR3 region is CASSQDLRGRDEQFF.

The rearrangement joins TRBV7-2 to TRBJ2-3; the TCRdb call, TRBD2, lacks DNA for checking. Germline V gene sequence: CDR1 SGHTA, CDR2 FQGNSA. The CDR3 length is 16 residues. The CDR3 is CASSLSSGGGVDTQYF.

The rearrangement uses TRBV24-1 and TRBJ2-3; checking the TCRdb D call of TRBD2 is not possible without DNA. This CDR3 is 16 amino acids long. The germline V gene encodes CDR1 KGHDR and CDR2 SFDVKD. The CDR3: CATSDSRDSRTDTQYF.

J is TRBJ2-1 and V is TRBV12-3 or TRBV12-4. This CDR3 comprises 13 residues. CDR3 in amino acids: CASSLRGKNEQFF.

The chain uses TRBV29-1 and TRBJ2-5. Germline assignment: CDR1 SQVTM and CDR2 ANQGSEA. The CDR3 is made up of 15 amino acids. The CDR3 loop is CSVDFVQVLSETQYF.

The chain employs TRBV11-2 and TRBJ2-2. Looked up from germline, CDR1 is SGHAT and CDR2 is FQNNGV. The length of the CDR3 is 15 residues. The CDR3 reads CASSSTRNRTGELFF.

The J gene is TRBJ1-6, the V gene TRBV27; absent DNA, TCRdb's TRBD1 call cannot be checked. Germline-derived CDR1 and CDR2 are MNHEY and SMNVEV (reference sequence). The CDR3 runs to 18 residues. The CDR3 sequence: CASSRDRGFSSYNSPLHF.

The chain has TRBV4-1 and TRBJ2-1; TCRdb proposes TRBD2, but this gene call is untestable without DNA. The CDR3 covers 17 residues. Germline V CDR1 and CDR2: MGHRA, YSYEKL. The CDR3 protein is CASSQDYGTSGLNEQFF.

CDR3: CASSLRAWSDHGYTF. This chain uses TRBV12-3 or TRBV12-4 with TRBJ1-2; TCRdb's D call of TRBD1 is untestable without DNA. CDR3 size: 15 residues.

The chain links TRBV28 to TRBJ1-2; checking the TCRdb D call of TRBD1 is not possible without DNA. The CDR3 has 15 residues. The germline gives CDR1 MDHEN, CDR2 SYDVKM. This CDR3 is CASSSTGTHLYGYTF.

J is TRBJ1-6 and V is TRBV25-1; the D call from TCRdb, TRBD1, cannot be confirmed without DNA. CDR3 length: 14 residues. Looked up from germline, CDR1 is MGHDK and CDR2 is SYGVNS. The CDR3 sequence is CASTVSGGDSPLHF.

This chain joins TRBV3-1 and TRBJ2-1; the TRBD1 assignment by TCRdb is unverifiable without DNA. The CDR3 loop spans 15 amino acids. From germline, CDR1 is LGHDT and CDR2 YNNKEL (reference sequence). CDR3 in amino acids: CASSQGRGPYNEQFF.

The chain combines TRBV19 with TRBJ2-1; as DNA is missing, the TRBD1 call by TCRdb cannot be tested. Germline assignment: CDR1 LNHDA and CDR2 SQIVND (reference sequence). The CDR3 covers 18 residues. CDR3 sequence reads: CASSPHPGESYIITEQFF.

V usage is TRBV28 and J usage is TRBJ2-7; without DNA, the TCRdb call of TRBD2 cannot be checked. Germline V gene lookup returns CDR1 MDHEN and CDR2 SYDVKM. CDR3 length equals 15 residues. The CDR3 sequence: CASSLASGGPNEQYF.

The chain couples TRBV12-3 or TRBV12-4 to TRBJ2-7; TCRdb gives TRBD1 as the D gene, but with no DNA this cannot be confirmed. The CDR3 runs to 13 residues. This CDR3 is CASRKDRTREQYF.

The rearrangement links TRBV12-3 or TRBV12-4 to TRBJ2-7; TCRdb names TRBD2, which stays unverified in the absence of DNA. This CDR3 is 14 amino acids long. The CDR3 here is CASRRGTDTYEQYF.

This chain connects TRBV5-1 to TRBJ2-1. This CDR3 has 14 amino acids. Germline lookup yields CDR1 SGHRS and CDR2 YFSETQ. The CDR3 protein is CASSLAGSYNEQFF.

Here the CDR3 reads CASSLEGPQGQYF. The V gene is TRBV5-1, the J gene TRBJ2-4; TCRdb's D gene call, TRBD2, goes unchecked for lack of DNA. Looked up from germline, CDR1 is SGHRS and CDR2 is YFSETQ. The CDR3 loop spans 13 amino acids.

The chain links TRBV6-5 to TRBJ2-7; the TCRdb call, TRBD2, lacks DNA for checking. The CDR3 totals 17 residues. CDR1 is MNHEY, CDR2 SVGAGI, per germline. CDR3 amino acids: CASSYKGWGLAEYEQYF.

The chain combines TRBV19 with TRBJ1-5; the D gene TCRdb calls, TRBD1, cannot be checked with no DNA. CDR3 size: 16 residues. The germline V gene has CDR1 LNHDA and CDR2 SQIVND (reference sequence). CDR3 amino acids: CASTLIGGRRNQPQHF.

This chain links TRBV18 with TRBJ2-1; TCRdb lists TRBD1, though no DNA is available to test this call. The CDR3 has 15 residues. Germline values: CDR1 KGHSH, CDR2 LQKENI. CDR3 residues: CASSPDRVKYNEQFF.

V usage is TRBV25-1 and J usage is TRBJ2-2; TCRdb designates TRBD1, a call that cannot be tested without DNA. The CDR3 has 16 amino acids. CDR1 and CDR2 from the germline V gene are MGHDK and SYGVNS. This chain's CDR3 is CASSVPGTGGTGELFF.

The rearrangement links TRBV19 to TRBJ1-6. The CDR3 is made up of 12 amino acids. CDR1 is LNHDA and CDR2 is SQIVND in the germline V gene (reference sequence). The chain's CDR3 is CASRITGSPLHF.

The chain combines TRBV12-3 or TRBV12-4 with TRBJ1-1; without DNA, the TCRdb call of TRBD1 cannot be checked. The CDR3 has 16 residues. CDR3 protein: CASSPIPRTGSTEAFF.

The CDR3 sequence: CATSRALAAEAFF. The rearrangement links TRBV15 to TRBJ1-1. The CDR3 is 13 residues long. CDR1 is LNHNV and CDR2 is YYDKDF in the germline V gene (reference sequence).

The chain has TRBV5-1 and TRBJ1-4. CDR1 and CDR2 (germline): SGHRS, YFSETQ. The CDR3 has 15 amino acids. CDR3 sequence: CASSLAHENNEKLFF.

The chain uses TRBV4-2 and TRBJ2-3; the TRBD1 assignment by TCRdb is unverifiable without DNA. Looked up from germline, CDR1 is LGHNA and CDR2 is YNFKEQ. This CDR3 has 16 amino acids. CDR3: CASSQAGAEFTDTQYF.

V is TRBV20-1 and J is TRBJ1-4. The CDR3 covers 13 residues. In germline, CDR1 is DFQATT, CDR2 SNEGSKA (reference sequence). The CDR3 loop is CSALGRPNEKLFF.